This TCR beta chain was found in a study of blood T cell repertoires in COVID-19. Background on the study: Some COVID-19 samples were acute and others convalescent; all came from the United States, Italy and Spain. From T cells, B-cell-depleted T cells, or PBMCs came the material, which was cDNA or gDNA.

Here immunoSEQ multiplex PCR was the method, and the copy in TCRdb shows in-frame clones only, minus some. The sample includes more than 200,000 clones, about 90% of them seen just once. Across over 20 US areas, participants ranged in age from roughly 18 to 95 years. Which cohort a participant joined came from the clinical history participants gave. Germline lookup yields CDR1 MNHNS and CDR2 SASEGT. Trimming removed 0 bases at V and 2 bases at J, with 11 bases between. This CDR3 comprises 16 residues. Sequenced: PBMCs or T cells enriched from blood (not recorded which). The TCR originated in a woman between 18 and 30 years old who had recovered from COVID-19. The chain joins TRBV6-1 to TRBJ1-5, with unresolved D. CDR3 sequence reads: CASSEAEGYGNQPQHF. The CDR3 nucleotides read TGTGCCAGCAGTGAAGCGGAGGGATATGGCAATCAGCCCCAGCATTTT.